These 24 T cell receptor beta chains were all obtained from the same sample, sequenced in a study of control samples from healthy donors and cancer patients. Libraries were prepared by immunoSEQ multiplex PCR; TCRdb keeps only in-frame clonotypes and omits some of them. Among some 200,000 clones listed, roughly 94% were seen once. Material: blood. The receptors were sampled from a man between 50 and 59 years old in good health.

V and J are TRBV7-2 and TRBJ2-1; D is uncertain. V lost 5 bases and J 3 bases, leaving 11 bases between the germline ends. Germline V CDR1 and CDR2: SGHTA, FQGNSA. The CDR3 is 14 residues long. DNA for the CDR3: TGTGCCAGCAGCCCCATGCGAGTCTACAATGAGCAGTTCTTC. It specifies CASSPMRVYNEQFF.

The chain uses TRBV6-5 and TRBJ1-3; 9 nucleotides match TRBD1. This CDR3 is built from 15 residues. From germline, CDR1 is MNHEY and CDR2 SVGAGI. V gave up 5 bases and J gave up 2 bases; unmatched junction bases: 4. In DNA form, the CDR3 reads TGTGCCAGCAGTCCACGGACAGGGGCTGGAAACACCATATATTTT. Translation: CASSPRTGAGNTIYF.

The chain employs TRBV6-2 or TRBV6-3 and TRBJ1-1; D ambiguous. The CDR3 spans 15 residues. Trimming shortened V by 2 bases and J by 0 bases, and 10 bases separated the two germline ends. Per the germline V gene, CDR1 is MNHEY and CDR2 is SVGEGT. In DNA, the CDR3 is TGTGCCAGCAGTTACCGACCGTTATTGAACACTGAAGCTTTCTTT. Amino acid sequence: CASSYRPLLNTEAFF.

This chain connects TRBV4-1 to TRBJ2-2; D unresolved. Germline lookup yields CDR1 MGHRA and CDR2 YSYEKL. The CDR3 is 15 amino acids. The V and J ends lost 9 bases and 0 bases respectively, with 14 bases between them. The CDR3 DNA is TGCGCCAGAAACGAGCCAGCAGCGAACACCGGGGAGCTGTTTTTT. Translated, it gives CARNEPAANTGELFF.

The chain carries TRBV28 and TRBJ2-5; the D is unclear. Looked up from germline, CDR1 is MDHEN and CDR2 is SYDVKM. V shed 1 base and J shed 0 bases, with 3 bases lying between them. This CDR3 has 13 amino acids. The CDR3 region has the DNA TGTGCCAGCAGTTTATATTACCAAGAGACCCAGTACTTC. Protein product: CASSLYYQETQYF.

The V and J genes are TRBV5-1 and TRBJ2-3; D not resolved. Trimming stripped 0 bases from V and 3 bases from J, with 8 bases between. Germline values: CDR1 SGHRS, CDR2 YFSETQ. The CDR3 loop spans 14 amino acids. The CDR3 bases are TGCGCCAGCAGCTTGGTACCTGGGACAGATACGCAGTATTTT. Translation gives CASSLVPGTDTQYF. The complete variable domain, with remaining parts taken from reference TRBV5-1 and TRBJ2-3, reads KAGVTQTPRYLIKTRGQQVTLSCSPISGHRSVSWYQQTPGQGLQFLFEYFSETQRNKGNFPGRFSGRQFSNSRSEMNVSTLELGDSALYLCASSLVPGTDTQYFGPGTRLTVL.

The chain recombines TRBV29-1 with TRBJ2-7, with D possibly being TRBD1 (6 bases). The CDR3 loop spans 15 amino acids. Trimming took off 4 bases at V and 6 bases at J, with 22 bases between the two ends. Germline CDR1 SQVTM, CDR2 ANQGSEA. The CDR3 here is CSVALQWTEVSEQYF. The CDR3 DNA is TGCAGCGTTGCCCTTCAGTGGACAGAAGTAAGCGAGCAGTACTTC.

Worth noting for this clone: Other DNA sequences in this specimen translate into the identical CDR3. The V gene is TRBV5-4, the J gene TRBJ2-2; tentatively, D is TRBD2 (5 bases). The CDR3 length is 15 residues. The V end lost 0 bases, the J end lost 4 bases, and 10 bases lay between the germline ends. Germline V gives CDR1 SGHNT, CDR2 YYREEE (reference sequence). The chain's CDR3 is CASSLGRGGTGELFF. The CDR3 DNA sequence: TGTGCCAGCAGCTTGGGACGGGGTGGCACCGGGGAGCTGTTTTTT.

The chain is built from TRBV19 and TRBJ1-5, with 7 positions matching TRBD1. The CDR3 consists of 17 residues. The junction had 14 bases not matched to a gene; V was cut back by 6 bases and J by 3 bases. In germline, CDR1 is LNHDA, CDR2 SQIVND (reference sequence). The CDR3 DNA reads TGTGCCAGTAGAACCTCCCCTGGACAGGCGCCCAATCAGCCCCAGCATTTT. This gives the protein CASRTSPGQAPNQPQHF.

V is TRBV6-6 and J is TRBJ1-2; D perhaps matches TRBD1 (5 bases). In germline, CDR1 is MNHNY, CDR2 SVGAGI (reference sequence). This CDR3 spans 12 amino acids. Trimming removed 4 bases at V and 3 bases at J, with 6 bases between. Here the CDR3 reads CASSWDDYGYTF. DNA of the CDR3: TGTGCCAGCAGTTGGGACGACTATGGCTACACCTTC.

The chain recombines TRBV27 with TRBJ1-4; 7 bases are a match to TRBD1. Germline loops: CDR1 MNHEY, CDR2 SMNVEV (reference sequence). The CDR3 consists of 15 residues. With V trimmed by 5 bases and J by 8 bases, 11 bases remained unmatched. The CDR3 bases are TGTGCCAGCAGTGTCCAGGGGGGCATAAGGGAAAAACTGTTTTTT. It yields the protein CASSVQGGIREKLFF. Supplemented by reference TRBV27 and TRBJ1-4, the full variable domain reads EAQVTQNPRYLITVTGKKLTVTCSQNMNHEYMSWYRQDPGLGLRQIYYSMNVEVTDKGDVPEGYKVSRKEKRNFPLILESPSPNQTSLYFCASSVQGGIREKLFFGSGTQLSVL.

The chain uses TRBV7-3 and TRBJ2-2; 8 positions agree with TRBD2. The V gene's germline CDR1 is SGHTA and CDR2 FQGTGA. After removal of 2 bases from V and 2 bases from J, the junction contained 4 bases not matched to a gene. The length of the CDR3 is 16 residues. CDR3 nucleotide sequence: TGTGCCAGCAGCTTACTAGGACTAGCTAACACCGGGGAGCTGTTTTTT. As protein: CASSLLGLANTGELFF. Using reference TRBV7-3 and TRBJ2-2 for the parts outside the CDR3, the full variable domain is GAGVSQTPSNKVTEKGKYVELRCDPISGHTALYWYRQSLGQGPEFLIYFQGTGAADDSGLPNDRFFAVRPEGSVSTLKIQRTERGDSAVYLCASSLLGLANTGELFFGEGSRLTVL.

The gene calls are TRBV19 and TRBJ2-2; 9 bases agree with TRBD2. The ends lost 6 bases at V and 1 base at J; junction bases unmatched: 3. This CDR3 is 15 amino acids long. Germline lookup yields CDR1 LNHDA and CDR2 SQIVND (reference sequence). This CDR3 reads CASRSAGGNTGELFF. CDR3 nucleotides: TGTGCCAGTAGGTCAGCGGGGGGGAACACCGGGGAGCTGTTTTTT.

The chain uses TRBV5-4 and TRBJ2-3; 10 positions match TRBD2. The length of the CDR3 is 16 residues. Germline loops: CDR1 SGHNT, CDR2 YYREEE (reference sequence). Trimming at V came to 1 base and at J to 2 bases, leaving 4 bases not matched to a gene. CDR3 region: CASSLWLAGVTDTQYF. The CDR3 bases are TGTGCCAGCAGCTTGTGGCTAGCGGGGGTCACAGATACGCAGTATTTT.

The V gene is TRBV5-1, the J gene TRBJ1-6, with D unresolved. V was cut by 1 base and J by 0 bases, with 11 bases left in between. Germline V gene sequence: CDR1 SGHRS, CDR2 YFSETQ. The CDR3 covers 17 residues. CDR3 sequence: CASSLSTVSSYNSPLHF. As DNA, the CDR3 is TGCGCCAGCAGCTTGAGTACAGTTAGCTCCTATAATTCACCCCTCCACTTT. The variable domain in full, completed from reference TRBV5-1 and TRBJ1-6, reads KAGVTQTPRYLIKTRGQQVTLSCSPISGHRSVSWYQQTPGQGLQFLFEYFSETQRNKGNFPGRFSGRQFSNSRSEMNVSTLELGDSALYLCASSLSTVSSYNSPLHFGNGTRLTVT.

The rearrangement links TRBV28 to TRBJ1-4; 7 bases fit TRBD1. Trimming took 5 bases from V and 4 from J; bases not matched to a gene: 4. CDR1 is MDHEN, CDR2 SYDVKM, per germline. The CDR3 sequence is 14 residues long. The CDR3 spells CASSHGTVNEKLFF. Written as DNA, the CDR3 is TGTGCCAGCAGTCACGGGACAGTTAATGAAAAACTGTTTTTT.

The chain joins TRBV2 to TRBJ2-1; 7 bases are a match to TRBD2. The V and J ends lost 7 bases and 6 bases, in that order; junction bases with no gene match: 3. The CDR3 covers 12 residues. Germline values: CDR1 SNHLY, CDR2 FYNNEI. The CDR3 loop is CASNLAGNEQFF. In nucleotides, the CDR3 is TGTGCCAGCAATTTAGCGGGCAATGAGCAGTTCTTC.

This sequence joins TRBV7-2 and TRBJ1-5; D gene ambiguous. Trimming shortened V by 2 bases and J by 7 bases, and 9 bases separated the two germline ends. From germline, CDR1 is SGHTA and CDR2 FQGNSA. CDR3 length: 13 residues. CDR3 coding DNA: TGTGCCAGCAGCTTAACTATAAAACAGCCCCAGCATTTT. This codes for CASSLTIKQPQHF.

The rearrangement joins TRBV18 to TRBJ2-5, with 7 bases aligning to TRBD1. Trimming took 3 bases from V and 4 from J; bases not matched to a gene: 5. Germline CDR1 KGHSH, CDR2 LQKENI. The CDR3 totals 14 residues. The CDR3 region has the DNA TGTGCCAGCTCACCTCCGGGACAGCCAGAGACCCAGTACTTC. It translates to CASSPPGQPETQYF.

J is TRBJ1-1 and V is TRBV5-5, with D uncertain. V was cut by 3 bases and J by 5 bases, with 17 bases left in between. Germline loops: CDR1 SGHKS, CDR2 YYEKEE (reference sequence). The CDR3 extends over 15 amino acids. Written as DNA, the CDR3 is TGTGCCAGCAGCTCCCCGGGGTCTGGAAAAACTGAAGCTTTCTTT. This gives the protein CASSSPGSGKTEAFF. The entire variable domain, with the rest obtained from reference TRBV5-5 and TRBJ1-1, is as follows: DAGVTQSPTHLIKTRGQQVTLRCSPISGHKSVSWYQQVLGQGPQFIFQYYEKEERGRGNFPDRFSARQFPNYSSELNVNALLLGDSALYLCASSSPGSGKTEAFFGQGTRLTVV.

This clone was seen once. The chain carries TRBV11-2 and TRBJ2-7, with 7 bases matching TRBD2. The germline V gene has CDR1 SGHAT and CDR2 FQNNGV. This CDR3 spans 14 amino acids. Unmatched junction bases numbered 9, after V lost 7 bases and J lost 3 bases. Here the CDR3 reads CASTRRGDLYEQYF. The CDR3 DNA follows: TGTGCCAGCACCCGACGGGGGGACCTCTACGAGCAGTACTTC. Complete variable domain (other parts from reference TRBV11-2 and TRBJ2-7): EAGVAQSPRYKIIEKRQSVAFWCNPISGHATLYWYQQILGQGPKLLIQFQNNGVVDDSQLPKDRFSAERLKGVDSTLKIQPAKLEDSAVYLCASTRRGDLYEQYFGPGTRLTVT.

The gene calls are TRBV6-6 and TRBJ1-1, with 10 bases identical to TRBD1. The CDR3 totals 14 residues. The V and J ends lost 7 bases and 3 bases, in that order; junction bases with no gene match: 5. Germline CDR1 reads MNHNY; CDR2 reads SVGAGI (reference sequence). CDR3 residues: CASTKGQGDTEAFF. CDR3 nucleotides: TGTGCCAGCACTAAAGGACAGGGGGACACTGAAGCTTTCTTT.

This clone was seen a handful of times. The V call is TRBV27, the J call TRBJ2-7; TRBD2 matches 7 bases. This CDR3 contains 15 residues. Germline V CDR1 and CDR2: MNHEY, SMNVEV (reference sequence). V was clipped by 1 base and J by 1 base; unmatched bases: 4. CDR3 protein: CASSLLAGDSYEQYF. CDR3 in DNA: TGTGCCAGCAGTTTATTAGCGGGTGATTCCTACGAGCAGTACTTC.

The chain carries TRBV6-2 or TRBV6-3 and TRBJ1-2, with 7 positions matching TRBD1. The CDR3 consists of 16 residues. Germline loops: CDR1 MNHEY, CDR2 SVGEGT. The J segment lost 8 bases and the V segment lost 2 bases, leaving 14 bases of the junction unmatched. CDR3 coding DNA: TGTGCCAGCAGTTACCGAAGACCCGGGACAGAAGTCGGCTACACCTTC. This codes for CASSYRRPGTEVGYTF.